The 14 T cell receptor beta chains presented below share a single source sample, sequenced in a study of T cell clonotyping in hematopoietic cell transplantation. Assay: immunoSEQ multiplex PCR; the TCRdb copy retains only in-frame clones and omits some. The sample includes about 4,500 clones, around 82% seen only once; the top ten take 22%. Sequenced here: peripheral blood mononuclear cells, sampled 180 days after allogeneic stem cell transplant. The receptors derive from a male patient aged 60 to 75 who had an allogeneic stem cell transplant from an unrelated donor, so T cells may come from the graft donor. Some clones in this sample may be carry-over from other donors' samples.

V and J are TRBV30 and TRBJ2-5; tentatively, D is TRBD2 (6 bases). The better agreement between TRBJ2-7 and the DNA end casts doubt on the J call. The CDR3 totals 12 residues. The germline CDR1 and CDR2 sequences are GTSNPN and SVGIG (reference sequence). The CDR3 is CASEGTRYEQYF. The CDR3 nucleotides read TGTGCCTCCGAGGGGACTCGCTACGAGCAGTACTTC.

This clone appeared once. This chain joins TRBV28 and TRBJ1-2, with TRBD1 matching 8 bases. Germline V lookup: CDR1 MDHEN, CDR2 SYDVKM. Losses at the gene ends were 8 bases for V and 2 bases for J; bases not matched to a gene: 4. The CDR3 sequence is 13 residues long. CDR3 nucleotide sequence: TGTGCCAGCGGACGGACAGGGAACTATGGCTACACCTTC. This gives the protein CASGRTGNYGYTF.

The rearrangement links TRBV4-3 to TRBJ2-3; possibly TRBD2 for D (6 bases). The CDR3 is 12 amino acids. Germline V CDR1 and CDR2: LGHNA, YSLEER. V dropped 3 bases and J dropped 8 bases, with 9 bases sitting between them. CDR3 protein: CASSHFSGTQYF. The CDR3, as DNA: TGCGCCAGCAGCCATTTTAGCGGTACGCAGTATTTT.

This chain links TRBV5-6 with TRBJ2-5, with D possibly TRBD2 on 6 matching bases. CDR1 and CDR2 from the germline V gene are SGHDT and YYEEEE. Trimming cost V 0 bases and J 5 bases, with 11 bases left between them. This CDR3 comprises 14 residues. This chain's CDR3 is CASSLGRGWETQYF. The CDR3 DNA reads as TGTGCCAGCAGCTTGGGACGGGGGTGGGAGACCCAGTACTTC. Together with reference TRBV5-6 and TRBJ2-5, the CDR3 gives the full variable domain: DAGVTQSPTHLIKTRGQQVTLRCSPKSGHDTVSWYQQALGQGPQFIFQYYEEEERQRGNFPDRFSGHQFPNYSSELNVNALLLGDSALYLCASSLGRGWETQYFGPGTRLLVL.

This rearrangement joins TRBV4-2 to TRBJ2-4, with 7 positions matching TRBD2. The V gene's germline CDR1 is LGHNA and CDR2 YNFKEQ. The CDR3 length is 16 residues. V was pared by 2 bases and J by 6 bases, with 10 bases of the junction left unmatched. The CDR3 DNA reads TGTGCCAGCAGCCAATTGAGTTCCAGCGGGACAAACATTCAGTACTTC. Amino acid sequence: CASSQLSSSGTNIQYF.

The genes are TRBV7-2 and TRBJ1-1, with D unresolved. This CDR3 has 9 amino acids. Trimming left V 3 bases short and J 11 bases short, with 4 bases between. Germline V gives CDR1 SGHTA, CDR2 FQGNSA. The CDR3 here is CASSLQAFF. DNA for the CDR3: TGTGCCAGCAGCTTGCAGGCTTTCTTT. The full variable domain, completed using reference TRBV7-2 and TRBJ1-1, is GAGVSQSPSNKVTEKGKDVELRCDPISGHTALYWYRQSLGQGLEFLIYFQGNSAPDKSGLPSDRFSAERTGGSVSTLTIQRTQQEDSAVYLCASSLQAFFGQGTRLTVV.

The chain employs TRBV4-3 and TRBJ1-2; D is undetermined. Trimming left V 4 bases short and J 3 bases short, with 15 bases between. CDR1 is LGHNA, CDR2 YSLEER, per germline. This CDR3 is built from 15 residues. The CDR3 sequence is CASSLNAGLDYGYTF. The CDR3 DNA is TGCGCCAGCAGCCTGAACGCCGGGCTGGACTATGGCTACACCTTC.

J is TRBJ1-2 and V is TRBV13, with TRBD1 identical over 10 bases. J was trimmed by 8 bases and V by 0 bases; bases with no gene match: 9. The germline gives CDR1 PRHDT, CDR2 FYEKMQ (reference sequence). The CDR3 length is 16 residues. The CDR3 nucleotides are TGTGCCAGCAGCTTAGGGGCGACAGGGGGCGCCGGCGGCTACACCTTC. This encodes CASSLGATGGAGGYTF.

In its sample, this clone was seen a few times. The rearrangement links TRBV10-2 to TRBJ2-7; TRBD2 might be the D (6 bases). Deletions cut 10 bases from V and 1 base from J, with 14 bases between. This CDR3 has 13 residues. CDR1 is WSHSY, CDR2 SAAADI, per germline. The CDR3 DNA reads TGCGCCACCCAGTTCGGGGGTTCCTACGAGCAGTACTTC. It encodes CATQFGGSYEQYF.

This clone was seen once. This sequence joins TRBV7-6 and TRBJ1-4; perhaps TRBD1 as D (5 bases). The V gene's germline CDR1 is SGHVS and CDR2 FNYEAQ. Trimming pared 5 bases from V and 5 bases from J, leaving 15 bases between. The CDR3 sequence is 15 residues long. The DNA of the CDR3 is TGTGCCAGCAGCGACCCCGGGGCGTTGAATGAAAAACTGTTTTTT. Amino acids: CASSDPGALNEKLFF.

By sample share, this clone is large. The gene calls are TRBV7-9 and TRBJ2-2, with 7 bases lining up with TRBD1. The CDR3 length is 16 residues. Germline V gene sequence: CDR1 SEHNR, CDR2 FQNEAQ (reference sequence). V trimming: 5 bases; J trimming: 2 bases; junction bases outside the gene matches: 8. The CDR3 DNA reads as TGTGCCAGCAGCATCCGACAGGGCATAAACACCGGGGAGCTGTTTTTT. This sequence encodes CASSIRQGINTGELFF. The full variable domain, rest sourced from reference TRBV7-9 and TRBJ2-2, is DTGVSQNPRHKITKRGQNVTFRCDPISEHNRLYWYRQTLGQGPEFLTYFQNEAQLEKSRLLSDRFSAERPKGSFSTLEIQRTEQGDSAMYLCASSIRQGINTGELFFGEGSRLTVL.

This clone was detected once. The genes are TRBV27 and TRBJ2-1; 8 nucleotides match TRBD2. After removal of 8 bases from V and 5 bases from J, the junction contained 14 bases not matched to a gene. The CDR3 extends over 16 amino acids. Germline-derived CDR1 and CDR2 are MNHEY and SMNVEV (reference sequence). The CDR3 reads CASQLVAGRSNNEQFF. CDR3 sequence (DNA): TGTGCCAGCCAATTAGTAGCGGGACGATCTAACAATGAGCAGTTCTTC.

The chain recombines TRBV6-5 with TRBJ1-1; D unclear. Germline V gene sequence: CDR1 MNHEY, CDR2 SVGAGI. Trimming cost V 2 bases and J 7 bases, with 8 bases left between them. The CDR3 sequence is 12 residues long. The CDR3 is CASSYGGVEAFF. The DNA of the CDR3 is TGTGCCAGCAGTTACGGTGGGGTTGAAGCTTTCTTT.

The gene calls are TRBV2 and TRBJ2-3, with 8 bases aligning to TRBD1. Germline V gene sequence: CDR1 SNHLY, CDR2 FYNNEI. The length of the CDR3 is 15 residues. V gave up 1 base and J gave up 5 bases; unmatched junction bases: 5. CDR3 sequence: CASSEGQGAIDTQYF. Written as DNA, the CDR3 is TGTGCCAGCAGTGAAGGGCAGGGGGCAATAGATACGCAGTATTTT.